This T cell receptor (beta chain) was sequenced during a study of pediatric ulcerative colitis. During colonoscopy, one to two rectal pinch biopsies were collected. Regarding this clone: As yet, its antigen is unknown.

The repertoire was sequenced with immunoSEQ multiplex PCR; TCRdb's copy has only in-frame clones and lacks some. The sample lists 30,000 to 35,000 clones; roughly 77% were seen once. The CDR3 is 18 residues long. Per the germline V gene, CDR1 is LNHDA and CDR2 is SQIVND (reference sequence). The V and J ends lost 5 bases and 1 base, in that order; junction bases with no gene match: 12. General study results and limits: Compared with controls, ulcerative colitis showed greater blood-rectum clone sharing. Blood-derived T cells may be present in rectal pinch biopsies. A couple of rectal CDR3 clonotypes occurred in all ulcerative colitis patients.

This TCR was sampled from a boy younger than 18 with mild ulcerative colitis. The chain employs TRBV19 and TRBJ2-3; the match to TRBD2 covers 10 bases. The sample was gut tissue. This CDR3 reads CASSVLAGVSLGTDTQYF. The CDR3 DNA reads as TGTGCCAGTAGTGTCCTAGCGGGGGTCTCTCTTGGCACAGATACGCAGTATTTT.